Presented here are 18 T cell receptor beta chains from one specimen sequenced in a study of Ad26.COV2.S vaccination and SARS-CoV-2 variants. TCRdb's copy holds only in-frame clones and misses some; the assay was immunoSEQ multiplex PCR. Here the sample spans fewer than 900,000 clones, around 92% being singletons. Regarding treatment: roughly 19 received Ad26.COV2.S at low or high dose, single or two shots; 5 received placebo; per-sample allocation not given. Sampling was done on day 63 after the first vaccine or placebo injection. Sequenced here: peripheral blood, sampled in a trial of Ad26.COV2.S vaccine versus placebo. These receptors were obtained from a person aged 18-65 years who received the Ad26.COV2.S COVID-19 vaccine or a placebo.

CDR3 amino acids: CATSASGQGYQPQHF. The CDR3 DNA is TGTGCCACCAGTGCCTCGGGACAGGGGTATCAGCCCCAGCATTTT. The J gene is TRBJ1-5, the V gene TRBV24-1; 10 nucleotides align to TRBD1. V lost 5 bases and J lost 5; bases outside the gene matches: 5. Germline V CDR1 and CDR2: KGHDR, SFDVKD. This CDR3 contains 15 residues.

The chain carries TRBV11-1 and TRBJ2-7, with 8 bases aligning to TRBD1. The CDR3 consists of 13 residues. The V gene end was trimmed by 5 bases and the J gene end by 2 bases; junction bases not matched to a gene: 2. Germline V gene lookup returns CDR1 SGHAT and CDR2 FQDESV (reference sequence). Here the CDR3 reads CASSTDRAYEQYF. The CDR3 DNA reads TGTGCCAGCAGCACGGACAGGGCCTACGAGCAGTACTTC.

The chain joins TRBV6-5 to TRBJ1-5; D perhaps matches TRBD1 (6 bases). There are 13 residues in the CDR3. Deletions cut 6 bases from V and 9 bases from J, with 15 bases between. Germline assignment: CDR1 MNHEY and CDR2 SVGAGI. Written as DNA, the CDR3 is TGTGCCAGCAGCGGTTCGGGGGCCTGGCCCCAGCATTTT. Amino acids: CASSGSGAWPQHF.

CDR3 protein: CAISGGEGQGHNEQFF. Written as DNA, the CDR3 is TGTGCCATCAGTGGGGGTGAGGGACAGGGACACAATGAGCAGTTCTTC. This rearrangement joins TRBV10-3 to TRBJ2-1; 9 nucleotides match TRBD1. The length of the CDR3 is 16 residues. CDR1 is ENHRY and CDR2 is SYGVKD in the germline V gene. The J segment lost 5 bases and the V segment lost 4 bases, leaving 9 bases of the junction unmatched.

V is TRBV6-6 and J is TRBJ1-5; D ambiguous. The CDR3 spans 15 residues. Germline CDR1 and CDR2: MNHNY and SVGAGI (reference sequence). V was pared by 6 bases and J by 3 bases, with 15 bases between. CDR3 DNA sequence: TGTGCCAGCAGCCTATGGACTGAGCCCAATCAGCCCCAGCATTTT. It codes for CASSLWTEPNQPQHF.

The chain links TRBV11-2 to TRBJ2-3; 10 bases map to TRBD2. Trimming removed 5 bases from V and 2 bases from J; junction bases left unmatched: 10. CDR3 size: 17 residues. From germline, CDR1 is SGHAT and CDR2 FQNNGV. Here the CDR3 DNA reads TGTGCCAGCAGCCCGTGGGGAGCGGGAGGGCCCACAGATACGCAGTATTTT. Translating it yields CASSPWGAGGPTDTQYF.

On this clone: One junction end disagrees with the germline gene, perhaps due to a read error. CDR3 protein: CSVEDPNYGYTF. The CDR3 DNA reads as TGCAGCGTCGAAGATCCTAACTATGGCTACACCTTC. This chain joins TRBV29-1 and TRBJ1-2; D ambiguous. The germline gives CDR1 SQVTM, CDR2 ANQGSEA. The CDR3 is 12 residues long. Full variable domain (rest looked up from reference TRBV29-1 and TRBJ1-2): SAVISQKPSRDICQRGTSLTIQCQVDSQVTMMFWYRQQPGQSLTLIATANQGSEATYESGFVIDKFPISRPNLTFSTLTVSNMSPEDSSIYLCSVEDPNYGYTFGSGTRLTVV.

The chain employs TRBV19 and TRBJ2-1, with unresolved D. Germline CDR1 LNHDA, CDR2 SQIVND (reference sequence). V was cut by 0 bases and J by 10 bases, with 7 bases left in between. There are 12 residues in the CDR3. In DNA form, the CDR3 reads TGTGCCAGTAGTATAGATCTGGGAGAGCAGTTCTTC. Its translation is CASSIDLGEQFF.

V and J are TRBV27 and TRBJ2-1; D is possibly TRBD1 or TRBD2 (5 bases each). The germline V gene has CDR1 MNHEY and CDR2 SMNVEV (reference sequence). This CDR3 contains 13 residues. With 7 bases removed from V and 4 bases from J, the gap between germline ends came to 11 bases. The CDR3: CASTGSPYNEQFF. The DNA for the CDR3 is TGTGCCAGCACAGGGAGCCCATACAATGAGCAGTTCTTC.

The genes are TRBV7-9 and TRBJ2-1, with D maybe TRBD2 (6 bases). V lost 1 base and J lost 1, with 8 bases in between. This CDR3 has 15 residues. CDR1 is SEHNR and CDR2 is FQNEAQ in the germline V gene (reference sequence). CDR3 sequence: CASSLEGGSYNEQFF. CDR3 DNA: TGTGCCAGCAGCTTAGAAGGAGGGTCCTACAATGAGCAGTTCTTC.

The chain employs TRBV15 and TRBJ2-5; maybe TRBD1 (5 bases). V was clipped by 4 bases and J by 4 bases, with 13 bases between them. The CDR3 has 14 amino acids. From germline, CDR1 is LNHNV and CDR2 YYDKDF (reference sequence). CDR3 coding DNA: TGTGCCACCAGCATGTCTCAGGGCTCAGAGACCCAGTACTTC. Its protein product is CATSMSQGSETQYF.

This sequence joins TRBV5-6 and TRBJ2-2; 8 bases fit TRBD2. This CDR3 has 16 amino acids. The ends lost 4 bases at V and 4 bases at J; junction bases unmatched: 9. The germline V gene has CDR1 SGHDT and CDR2 YYEEEE. The CDR3 nucleotides are TGTGCCAGCAGCCCCAAGGGACTAGGGGTCACCGGGGAGCTGTTTTTT. Its protein is CASSPKGLGVTGELFF.

The chain combines TRBV18 with TRBJ2-7; D remains ambiguous. V dropped 2 bases and J dropped 7 bases, with 9 bases sitting between them. The germline CDR1 and CDR2 sequences are KGHSH and LQKENI. The CDR3 extends over 12 amino acids. The CDR3 DNA reads TGTGCCAGCTCACCAGTAGGGTGGGAGCAGTACTTC. It yields the protein CASSPVGWEQYF.

The chain combines TRBV15 with TRBJ2-7, with D possibly TRBD2 on 6 matching bases. Trimming took 0 bases from V and 0 from J, leaving 12 bases between them. This CDR3 has 16 residues. The germline CDR1 and CDR2 sequences are LNHNV and YYDKDF (reference sequence). CDR3 in DNA: TGTGCCACCAGCAGAGATGGCGGGGTAAGCTCCTACGAGCAGTACTTC. Its protein product is CATSRDGGVSSYEQYF.

The CDR3 here is CASSYPDSSNQPQHF. In DNA form, the CDR3 reads TGTGCCAGCAGTTACCCAGACAGTAGCAATCAGCCCCAGCATTTT. The chain is built from TRBV6-2 or TRBV6-3 and TRBJ1-5, with D perhaps matching TRBD1 (5 bases). In germline, CDR1 is MNHEY, CDR2 SVGEGT. The V and J ends lost 2 bases and 0 bases respectively, with 8 bases between them. CDR3 length: 15 amino acids.

This clone has only a few counts. The chain has TRBV6-5 and TRBJ1-6, with a tentative D call TRBD1 (5 bases). Germline-derived CDR1 and CDR2 are MNHEY and SVGAGI. V lost 6 bases, J lost 7 bases, and 10 bases lay in between. This CDR3 has 13 amino acids. The CDR3 spells CASRDPGNSPLHF. The CDR3 DNA is TGTGCCAGCAGGGACCCAGGGAATTCACCCCTCCACTTT.

This chain connects TRBV14 to TRBJ2-1; TRBD1 matches at 7 bases. The V and J ends lost 5 bases and 7 bases, in that order; junction bases with no gene match: 11. From germline, CDR1 is SGHDN and CDR2 FVKESK. The CDR3 is 15 amino acids. The CDR3 spells CASSSVEGARNEQFF. CDR3 DNA: TGTGCCAGCAGCTCTGTTGAGGGGGCACGGAATGAGCAGTTCTTC. The variable domain in full, completed from reference TRBV14 and TRBJ2-1, reads EAGVTQFPSHSVIEKGQTVTLRCDPISGHDNLYWYRRVMGKEIKFLLHFVKESKQDESGMPNNRFLAERTGGTYSTLKVQPAELEDSGVYFCASSSVEGARNEQFFGPGTRLTVL.

The chain links TRBV7-2 to TRBJ2-3; 15 positions match TRBD2. The CDR3 runs 17 residues. V was clipped by 5 bases and J by 4 bases; unmatched bases: 7. Germline values: CDR1 SGHTA, CDR2 FQGNSA. CDR3 sequence (DNA): TGTGCCAGCAGCCGGACTAGCGGGGGGGCCGGTGCAGATACGCAGTATTTT. It translates to CASSRTSGGAGADTQYF. The full variable domain, in which reference TRBV7-2 and TRBJ2-3 provide the parts outside the CDR3, is GAGVSQSPSNKVTEKGKDVELRCDPISGHTALYWYRQSLGQGLEFLIYFQGNSAPDKSGLPSDRFSAERTGGSVSTLTIQRTQQEDSAVYLCASSRTSGGAGADTQYFGPGTRLTVL.